These 17 T cell receptor beta chains came from one sample sequenced in a study of shared T cell receptors in the human thymus. Profiling relied on immunoSEQ multiplex PCR, and the TCRdb table lists in-frame clones only, not all of them. The sample yields about 730,000 clones, 75% to 90% seen once. This sample also belongs to another study, concerning human thymus T cells.

The sample comprised thymocytes. These receptors originate from a girl younger than two with a congenital heart defect.

The chain employs TRBV14 and TRBJ1-1; 9 bases are a match to TRBD1. V lost 4 bases, J lost 3 bases, and 6 bases stayed unmatched. This CDR3 contains 15 residues. Per germline, CDR1 SGHDN and CDR2 FVKESK. The CDR3 bases are TGTGCCAGCAGCCGAGGGACAGGGAGTCACACTGAAGCTTTCTTT. It translates to CASSRGTGSHTEAFF.

This clone was picked up a small number of times. The chain combines TRBV28 with TRBJ1-5; TRBD1 is a possible D gene (5 bases). V was trimmed by 1 base and J by 3 bases, leaving 7 bases between them. There are 14 residues in the CDR3. Germline loops: CDR1 MDHEN, CDR2 SYDVKM. The CDR3 loop reads CASSLSGDNQPQHF. In nucleotides, the CDR3 is TGTGCCAGCAGTTTATCGGGGGACAATCAGCCCCAGCATTTT. The whole variable domain, remainder taken from reference TRBV28 and TRBJ1-5, is DVKVTQSSRYLVKRTGEKVFLECVQDMDHENMFWYRQDPGLGLRLIYFSYDVKMKEKGDIPEGYSVSREKKERFSLILESASTNQTSMYLCASSLSGDNQPQHFGDGTRLSIL.

In the case of this clone: At one end, the junction sequence differs from germline, possibly due to a read error. The chain carries TRBV6-1 and TRBJ1-2; the match to TRBD1 covers 8 bases. The CDR3 has 14 amino acids. Per the germline V gene, CDR1 is MNHNS and CDR2 is SASEGT. The CDR3 region is CASSEGQGMPFYLF. The DNA for the CDR3 is TGTGCCAGCAGTGAAGGACAGGGGATGCCGTTCTACCTCTTC.

The chain has TRBV7-2 and TRBJ2-1, with TRBD2 matching 8 bases. The V and J ends lost 5 bases and 1 base, in that order; junction bases with no gene match: 4. The CDR3 loop spans 15 amino acids. Germline assignment: CDR1 SGHTA and CDR2 FQGNSA. The CDR3 here is CASSTRGGSYNEQFF. The CDR3 DNA sequence: TGTGCCAGCAGCACTCGGGGGGGGTCCTACAATGAGCAGTTCTTC. The entire variable domain, with the rest obtained from reference TRBV7-2 and TRBJ2-1, is as follows: GAGVSQSPSNKVTEKGKDVELRCDPISGHTALYWYRQSLGQGLEFLIYFQGNSAPDKSGLPSDRFSAERTGGSVSTLTIQRTQQEDSAVYLCASSTRGGSYNEQFFGPGTRLTVL.

This clone was counted a few times. The chain carries TRBV30 and TRBJ1-1, with unresolved D. V was pared by 7 bases and J by 0 bases, with 9 bases between. Germline lookup yields CDR1 GTSNPN and CDR2 SVGIG (reference sequence). The CDR3 sequence is 12 residues long. The CDR3 DNA reads TGTGCCTCCCCCCTTTTGAACACTGAAGCTTTCTTT. It yields the protein CASPLLNTEAFF.

This clone has only one observation. This sequence joins TRBV9 and TRBJ2-1; TRBD2 matches 10 bases. Looked up from germline, CDR1 is SGDLS and CDR2 is YYNGEE. J lost 6 bases, V lost 0 bases, and 9 bases had no gene match. CDR3 size: 17 residues. CDR3 loop: CASSVEPSGGVFNEQFF. The CDR3 DNA reads as TGTGCCAGCAGCGTAGAACCTAGCGGGGGTGTTTTCAATGAGCAGTTCTTC.

This rearrangement joins TRBV4-3 to TRBJ2-5, with 16 bases fitting TRBD2. The CDR3 runs to 20 residues. The ends lost 4 bases at V and 2 bases at J; junction bases unmatched: 13. CDR1 is LGHNA, CDR2 YSLEER, per germline. For the CDR3, the DNA is TGCGCCAGCAGCCGTCTCCCGGGACTAGCGGGGGGGAAGATGCAAGAGACCCAGTACTTC. Translation: CASSRLPGLAGGKMQETQYF.

The V and J genes are TRBV7-9 and TRBJ1-3, with D possibly TRBD1 on 6 matching bases. Per the germline V gene, CDR1 is SEHNR and CDR2 is FQNEAQ (reference sequence). V was shortened by 3 bases and J by 2 bases, with 17 bases between the two germline ends. The CDR3 covers 17 residues. The CDR3 coding sequence is TGTGCCAGCAGCTTCCTCGTCGGGACAAACCCTGGAAACACCATATATTTT. Protein sequence: CASSFLVGTNPGNTIYF.

The sample holds a few counts of this clone. The chain joins TRBV5-1 to TRBJ1-1; maybe TRBD1 (6 bases). The CDR3 sequence is 15 residues long. The germline V gene encodes CDR1 SGHRS and CDR2 YFSETQ. Trimming took 3 bases from V and 3 from J, leaving 15 bases between them. CDR3 nucleotide sequence: TGCGCCAGCAGCTCGGCGACAGGCAGGGACACTGAAGCTTTCTTT. Protein: CASSSATGRDTEAFF.

The rearrangement uses TRBV6-4 and TRBJ2-3, with a possible D match to TRBD1 (6 bases). The V end was cut by 5 bases, the J end by 0 bases, with 15 bases between. The CDR3 consists of 16 residues. Germline V gives CDR1 MRHNA, CDR2 SNTAGT. Written as DNA, the CDR3 is TGTGCCAGCAGTCCTCGAGAAGGGGGTAGCACAGATACGCAGTATTTT. Translating it yields CASSPREGGSTDTQYF.

The chain employs TRBV5-5 and TRBJ2-1; D is uncertain. The germline CDR1 and CDR2 sequences are SGHKS and YYEKEE (reference sequence). This CDR3 is built from 12 residues. Trimming cost V 1 base and J 6 bases, with 5 bases left between them. CDR3 nucleotide sequence: TGTGCCAGCAGCTTGTGGGCCAATGAGCAGTTCTTC. This codes for CASSLWANEQFF.

This clone has just one count. The gene calls are TRBV5-1 and TRBJ1-2; TRBD1 is a possible D gene (6 bases). V shed 0 bases and J shed 7 bases, with 28 bases lying between them. Germline V CDR1 and CDR2: SGHRS, YFSETQ. This CDR3 has 19 amino acids. The CDR3 DNA reads TGCGCCAGCAGCTTGGGGCCTCCCCCGGGGATACAGGGAAAATCTGGCTACACCTTC. Its translation is CASSLGPPPGIQGKSGYTF.

V and J are TRBV23-1 and TRBJ1-2; a possible D gene is TRBD1 (6 bases). TRBV23-1 is filed as an ORF, its function uncertain. The length of the CDR3 is 14 residues. The V end lost 6 bases, the J end lost 4 bases, and 15 bases lay between the germline ends. The CDR3 region has the DNA TGCGCCAGCAGCCCCAGGGGACACCCCTATGGCTACACCTTC. Protein: CASSPRGHPYGYTF.

This sequence joins TRBV2 and TRBJ2-1, with TRBD2 identical over 8 bases. Trimming at V came to 5 bases and at J to 1 base, leaving 4 bases not matched to a gene. CDR1 SNHLY and CDR2 FYNNEI come from the germline V gene. This CDR3 region has 15 residues. This CDR3 reads CASSPGGLSYNEQFF. CDR3 nucleotide sequence: TGTGCCAGCAGTCCGGGGGGGTTGTCCTACAATGAGCAGTTCTTC.

This clone was counted a few times. J is TRBJ1-5 and V is TRBV19, with a weak D call TRBD1 (5 bases). The germline V gene encodes CDR1 LNHDA and CDR2 SQIVND (reference sequence). V dropped 3 bases and J dropped 7 bases, with 16 bases sitting between them. The CDR3 runs to 15 residues. The CDR3 region has the DNA TGTGCCAGTAGTATCTCCGGGACTCCCGGGCAGCCCCAGCATTTT. Amino acid sequence: CASSISGTPGQPQHF.

The chain is built from TRBV10-2 and TRBJ1-2; 7 bases agree with TRBD1. Germline assignment: CDR1 WSHSY and CDR2 SAAADI. After removal of 8 bases from V and 5 bases from J, the junction contained 2 bases not matched to a gene. CDR3 length: 11 amino acids. The CDR3 nucleotides read TGCGCCAGCCACAGGGGATATGGCTACACCTTC. It yields the protein CASHRGYGYTF.

CDR3 protein: CASSRDGQLYEKLFF. Written as DNA, the CDR3 is TGCGCCAGCAGCCGCGACGGACAGCTGTATGAAAAACTGTTTTTT. The V call is TRBV5-1, the J call TRBJ1-4, with D possibly being TRBD1 (6 bases). CDR3 length equals 15 residues. The ends were cut back, 4 bases at V and 6 bases at J, with 16 bases in the middle. Per germline, CDR1 SGHRS and CDR2 YFSETQ. Full variable domain (outside the CDR3, taken from reference TRBV5-1 and TRBJ1-4): KAGVTQTPRYLIKTRGQQVTLSCSPISGHRSVSWYQQTPGQGLQFLFEYFSETQRNKGNFPGRFSGRQFSNSRSEMNVSTLELGDSALYLCASSRDGQLYEKLFFGSGTQLSVL.